The 5 T cell receptor beta chains listed next were all sequenced from one sample in a study of cytomegalovirus exposure and HLA in healthy donors. The PCR used 60 Vbeta and 13 Jbeta primers. Using immunoSEQ multiplex PCR, the repertoire was profiled, and TCRdb retains in-frame clones only, with some absent. The table has approximately 100,000 clones, 84% seen once. Material for sequencing was PBMCs. The receptors derive from a young woman in good health and CMV-seronegative.

The chain links TRBV18 to TRBJ1-5, with a tentative D call TRBD1 (5 bases). Deletions cut 0 bases from V and 0 bases from J, with 15 bases between. The V gene's germline CDR1 is KGHSH and CDR2 LQKENI. The CDR3 runs to 18 residues. CDR3 nucleotide sequence: TGTGCCAGCTCACCACCGACAGTCCTTCCTTATAGCAATCAGCCCCAGCATTTT. The encoded protein is CASSPPTVLPYSNQPQHF.

The chain employs TRBV28 and TRBJ1-1; perhaps TRBD1 as D (5 bases). The CDR3 consists of 13 residues. V was shortened by 6 bases and J by 5 bases, with 13 bases between the two germline ends. Germline CDR1 MDHEN, CDR2 SYDVKM. The CDR3 region is CASRGQGYTEAFF. The CDR3 coding sequence is TGTGCCAGCAGGGGGCAGGGTTATACTGAAGCTTTCTTT.

The chain carries TRBV29-1 and TRBJ2-3, with D perhaps matching TRBD2 (6 bases). CDR1 and CDR2 from the germline V gene are SQVTM and ANQGSEA. The V end lost 1 base, the J end lost 1 base, and 15 bases lay between the germline ends. This CDR3 is 16 amino acids long. The CDR3 DNA sequence: TGCAGCGTTGAAGGGGCGGCAGGACTACGCACAGATACGCAGTATTTT. Its protein is CSVEGAAGLRTDTQYF.

Of note for this clone: It differs at one base from a far larger clone, so likely a read error. The J gene is TRBJ2-7, the V gene TRBV7-9; the D gene is possibly TRBD2 (5 bases). This CDR3 spans 12 amino acids. Germline V gene sequence: CDR1 SEHNR, CDR2 FQNEAQ (reference sequence). This CDR3 reads CASSFSGYEQCF. The CDR3 DNA reads as TGTGCCAGCAGCTTTTCGGGGTACGAGCAGTGCTTC. Full variable domain (remainder filled in from reference TRBV7-9 and TRBJ2-7): DTGVSQNPRHKITKRGQNVTFRCDPISEHNRLYWYRQTLGQGPEFLTYFQNEAQLEKSRLLSDRFSAERPKGSFSTLEIQRTEQGDSAMYLCASSFSGYEQCFGPGTRLTVT.

This clone was detected only once. V and J are TRBV28 and TRBJ2-1; a weak D match, TRBD2 (6 bases). The CDR3 consists of 16 residues. Germline V gene data show CDR1 as MDHEN and CDR2 as SYDVKM. Trimming stripped 5 bases from V and 4 bases from J, with 18 bases between. DNA for the CDR3: TGTGCCAGCAGTCGAAATAAGGGTGGAGGGTACAATGAGCAGTTCTTC. This codes for CASSRNKGGGYNEQFF.